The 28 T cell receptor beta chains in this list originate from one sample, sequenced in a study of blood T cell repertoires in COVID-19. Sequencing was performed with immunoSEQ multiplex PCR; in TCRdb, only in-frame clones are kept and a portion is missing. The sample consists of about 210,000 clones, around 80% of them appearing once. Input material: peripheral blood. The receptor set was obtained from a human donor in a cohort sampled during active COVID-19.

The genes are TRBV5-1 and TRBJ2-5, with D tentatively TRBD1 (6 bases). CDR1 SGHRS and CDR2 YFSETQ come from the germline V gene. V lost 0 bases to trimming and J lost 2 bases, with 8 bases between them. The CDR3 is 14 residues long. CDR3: CASSLGTDQETQYF. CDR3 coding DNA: TGCGCCAGCAGCTTGGGGACAGATCAAGAGACCCAGTACTTC.

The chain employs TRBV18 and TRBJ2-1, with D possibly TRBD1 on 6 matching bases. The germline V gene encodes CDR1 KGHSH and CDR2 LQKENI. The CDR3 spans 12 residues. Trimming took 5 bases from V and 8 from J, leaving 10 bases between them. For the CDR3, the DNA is TGTGCCAGCTCAACTTACAGGGATGAGCAGTTCTTC. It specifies CASSTYRDEQFF.

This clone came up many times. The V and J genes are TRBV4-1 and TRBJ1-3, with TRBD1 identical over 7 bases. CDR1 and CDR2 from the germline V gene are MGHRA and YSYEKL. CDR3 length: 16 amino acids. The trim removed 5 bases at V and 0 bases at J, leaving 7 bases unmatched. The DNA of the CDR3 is TGCGCCAGCAGCGATTCCCGGGACAGCTCTGGAAACACCATATATTTT. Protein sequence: CASSDSRDSSGNTIYF.

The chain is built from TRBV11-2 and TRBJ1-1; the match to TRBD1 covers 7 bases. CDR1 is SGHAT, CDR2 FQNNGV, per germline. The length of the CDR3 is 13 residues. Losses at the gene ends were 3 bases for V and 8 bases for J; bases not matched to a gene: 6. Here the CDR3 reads CASSFGKGAEAFF. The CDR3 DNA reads TGTGCCAGCAGCTTTGGTAAGGGGGCAGAAGCTTTCTTT.

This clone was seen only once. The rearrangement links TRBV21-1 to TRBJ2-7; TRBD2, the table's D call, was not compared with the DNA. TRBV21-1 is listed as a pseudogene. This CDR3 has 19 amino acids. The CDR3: CASSKGGTPLAPISYEQYF. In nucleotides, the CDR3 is TGTGCCAGCAGCAAAGGAGGAACCCCTTTGGCCCCGATTTCCTACGAGCAGTACTTC.

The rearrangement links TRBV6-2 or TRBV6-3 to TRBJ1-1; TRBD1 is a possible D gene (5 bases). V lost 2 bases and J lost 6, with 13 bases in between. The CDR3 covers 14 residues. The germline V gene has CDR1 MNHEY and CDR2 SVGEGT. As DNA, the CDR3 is TGTGCCAGCAGTTACATCTTCAGGGATCCTGAAGCTTTCTTT. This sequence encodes CASSYIFRDPEAFF.

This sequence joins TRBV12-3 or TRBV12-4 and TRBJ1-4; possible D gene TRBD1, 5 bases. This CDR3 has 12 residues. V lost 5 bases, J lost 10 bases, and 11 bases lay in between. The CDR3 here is CASSGQLGKLFF. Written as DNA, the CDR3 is TGTGCCAGCAGTGGACAATTGGGAAAACTGTTTTTT.

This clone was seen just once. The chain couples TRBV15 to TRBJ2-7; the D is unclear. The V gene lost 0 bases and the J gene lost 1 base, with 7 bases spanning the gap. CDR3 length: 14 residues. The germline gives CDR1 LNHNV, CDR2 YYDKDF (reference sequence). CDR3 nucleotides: TGTGCCACCAGCAGAGATAGAGGTTCCTACGAGCAGTACTTC. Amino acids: CATSRDRGSYEQYF.

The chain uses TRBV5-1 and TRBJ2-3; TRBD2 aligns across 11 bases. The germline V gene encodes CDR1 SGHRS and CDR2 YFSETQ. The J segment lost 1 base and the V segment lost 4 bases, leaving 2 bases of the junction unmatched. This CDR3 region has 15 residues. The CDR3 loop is CASSMGLAGTDTQYF. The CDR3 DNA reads TGCGCCAGCAGCATGGGACTAGCGGGCACAGATACGCAGTATTTT.

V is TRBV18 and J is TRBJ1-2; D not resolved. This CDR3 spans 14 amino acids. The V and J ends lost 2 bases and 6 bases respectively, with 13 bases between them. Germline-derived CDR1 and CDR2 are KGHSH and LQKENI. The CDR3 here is CASSPNKISDGYTF. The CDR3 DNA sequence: TGTGCCAGCTCACCAAACAAGATCTCTGATGGCTACACCTTC.

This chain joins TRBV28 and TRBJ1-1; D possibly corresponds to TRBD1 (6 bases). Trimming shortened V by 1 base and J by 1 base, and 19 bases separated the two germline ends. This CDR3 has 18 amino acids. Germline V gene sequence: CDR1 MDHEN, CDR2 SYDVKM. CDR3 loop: CASSLSPGVGSSNTEAFF. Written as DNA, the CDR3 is TGTGCCAGCAGTTTATCCCCAGGGGTCGGGTCTTCGAACACTGAAGCTTTCTTT.

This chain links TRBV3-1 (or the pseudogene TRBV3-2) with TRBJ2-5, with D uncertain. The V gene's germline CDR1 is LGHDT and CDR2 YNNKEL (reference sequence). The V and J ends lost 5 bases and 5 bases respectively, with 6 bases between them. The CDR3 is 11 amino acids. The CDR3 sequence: CASSGPETQYF. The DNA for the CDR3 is TGTGCCAGCAGCGGCCCGGAGACCCAGTACTTC.

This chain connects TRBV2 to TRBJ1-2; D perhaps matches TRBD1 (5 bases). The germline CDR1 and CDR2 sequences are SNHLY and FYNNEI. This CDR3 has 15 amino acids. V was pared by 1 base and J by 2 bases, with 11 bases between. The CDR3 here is CASSEEVTDNYGYTF. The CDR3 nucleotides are TGTGCCAGCAGTGAAGAGGTGACAGACAACTATGGCTACACCTTC.

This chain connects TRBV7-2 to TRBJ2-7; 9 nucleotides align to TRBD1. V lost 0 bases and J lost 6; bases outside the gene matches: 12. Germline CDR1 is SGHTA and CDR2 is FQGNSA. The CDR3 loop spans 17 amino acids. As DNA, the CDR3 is TGTGCCAGCAGCTTAGCGCGCATTGGGACAGGGAGCGGCGAGCAGTACTTC. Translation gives CASSLARIGTGSGEQYF.

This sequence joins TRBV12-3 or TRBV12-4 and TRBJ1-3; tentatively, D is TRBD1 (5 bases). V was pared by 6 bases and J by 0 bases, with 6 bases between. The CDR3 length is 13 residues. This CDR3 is CASRGPSGNTIYF. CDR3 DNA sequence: TGTGCCAGCAGGGGGCCCTCTGGAAACACCATATATTTT.

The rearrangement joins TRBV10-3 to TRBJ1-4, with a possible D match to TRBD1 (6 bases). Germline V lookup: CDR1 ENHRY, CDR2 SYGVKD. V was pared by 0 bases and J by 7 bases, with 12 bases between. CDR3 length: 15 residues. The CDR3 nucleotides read TGTGCCATCAGTGAGTCAGAGGACAGAGGTGAAAAACTGTTTTTT. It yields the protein CAISESEDRGEKLFF.

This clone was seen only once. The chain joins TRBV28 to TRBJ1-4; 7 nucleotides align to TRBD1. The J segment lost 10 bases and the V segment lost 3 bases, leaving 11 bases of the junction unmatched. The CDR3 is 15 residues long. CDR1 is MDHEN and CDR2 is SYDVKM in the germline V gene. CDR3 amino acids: CASSLSGTVMRKLFF. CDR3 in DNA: TGTGCCAGCAGTTTGTCAGGGACAGTAATGAGAAAACTGTTTTTT.

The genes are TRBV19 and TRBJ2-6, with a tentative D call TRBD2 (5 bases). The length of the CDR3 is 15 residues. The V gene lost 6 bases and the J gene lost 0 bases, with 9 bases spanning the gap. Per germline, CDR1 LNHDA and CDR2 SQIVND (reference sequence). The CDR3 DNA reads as TGTGCCAGTAGCGGGATCCGCTCTGGGGCCAACGTCCTGACTTTC. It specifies CASSGIRSGANVLTF. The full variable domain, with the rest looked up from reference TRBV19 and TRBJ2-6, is DGGITQSPKYLFRKEGQNVTLSCEQNLNHDAMYWYRQDPGQGLRLIYYSQIVNDFQKGDIAEGYSVSREKKESFPLTVTSAQKNPTAFYLCASSGIRSGANVLTFGAGSRLTVL.

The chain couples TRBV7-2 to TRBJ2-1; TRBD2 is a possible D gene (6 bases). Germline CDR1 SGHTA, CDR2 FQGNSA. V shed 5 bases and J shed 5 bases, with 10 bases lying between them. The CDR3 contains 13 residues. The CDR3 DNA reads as TGTGCCAGCAGCCCACAGCGGGACAATGAGCAGTTCTTC. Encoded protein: CASSPQRDNEQFF. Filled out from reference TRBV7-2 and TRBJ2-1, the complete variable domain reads GAGVSQSPSNKVTEKGKDVELRCDPISGHTALYWYRQSLGQGLEFLIYFQGNSAPDKSGLPSDRFSAERTGGSVSTLTIQRTQQEDSAVYLCASSPQRDNEQFFGPGTRLTVL.

DNA of the CDR3: TGTGCCAGCAGTGAACGCCAGGAAGAAACAGATACGCAGTATTTT. This translates into CASSERQEETDTQYF. This chain joins TRBV2 and TRBJ2-3; no definite D call. V gave up 2 bases and J gave up 3 bases, with 12 bases separating them. The CDR3 extends over 15 amino acids. CDR1 and CDR2 (germline): SNHLY, FYNNEI.

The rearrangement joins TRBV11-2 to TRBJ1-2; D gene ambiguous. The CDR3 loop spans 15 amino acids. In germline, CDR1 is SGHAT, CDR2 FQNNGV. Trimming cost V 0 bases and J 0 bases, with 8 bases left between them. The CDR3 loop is CASSLEGSSNYGYTF. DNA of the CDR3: TGTGCCAGCAGCTTAGAGGGCAGTTCTAACTATGGCTACACCTTC.

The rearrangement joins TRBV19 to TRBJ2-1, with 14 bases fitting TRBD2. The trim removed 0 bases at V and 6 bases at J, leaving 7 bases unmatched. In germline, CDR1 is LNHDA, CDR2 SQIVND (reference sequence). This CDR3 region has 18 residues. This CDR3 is CASSIDPGLAGVFNEQFF. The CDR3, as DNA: TGTGCCAGTAGTATAGACCCGGGACTAGCGGGAGTCTTCAATGAGCAGTTCTTC.

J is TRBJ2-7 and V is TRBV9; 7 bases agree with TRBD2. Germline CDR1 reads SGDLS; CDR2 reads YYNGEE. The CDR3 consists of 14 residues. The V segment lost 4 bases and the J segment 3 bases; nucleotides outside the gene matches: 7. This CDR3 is CASSPAGRFYEQYF. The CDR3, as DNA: TGTGCCAGCAGCCCGGCCGGGAGGTTCTACGAGCAGTACTTC.

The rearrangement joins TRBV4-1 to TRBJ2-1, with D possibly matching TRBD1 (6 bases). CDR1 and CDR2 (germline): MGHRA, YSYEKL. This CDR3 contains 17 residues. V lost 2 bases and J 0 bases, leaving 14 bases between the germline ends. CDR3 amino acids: CASSQRPGTSSYNEQFF. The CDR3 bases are TGCGCCAGCAGCCAAAGGCCCGGGACAAGCTCCTACAATGAGCAGTTCTTC.

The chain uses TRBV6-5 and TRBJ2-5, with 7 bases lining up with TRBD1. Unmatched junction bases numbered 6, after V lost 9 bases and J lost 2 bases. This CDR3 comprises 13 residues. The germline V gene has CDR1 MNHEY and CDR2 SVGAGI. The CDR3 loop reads CASFRDRQETQYF. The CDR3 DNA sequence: TGTGCCAGTTTCCGGGACAGACAAGAGACCCAGTACTTC.

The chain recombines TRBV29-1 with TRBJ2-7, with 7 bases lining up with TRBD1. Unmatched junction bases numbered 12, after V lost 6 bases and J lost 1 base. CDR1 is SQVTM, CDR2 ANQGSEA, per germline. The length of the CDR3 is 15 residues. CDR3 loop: CSVDRPGQISYEQYF. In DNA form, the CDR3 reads TGCAGCGTCGATCGTCCGGGACAGATATCCTACGAGCAGTACTTC.

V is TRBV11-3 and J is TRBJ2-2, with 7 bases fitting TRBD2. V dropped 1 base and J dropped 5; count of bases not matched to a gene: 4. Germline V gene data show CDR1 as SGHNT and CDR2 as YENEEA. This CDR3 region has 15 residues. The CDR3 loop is CASSLGSSGTGELFF. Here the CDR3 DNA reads TGTGCCAGCAGCTTAGGGAGTAGCGGGACCGGGGAGCTGTTTTTT.

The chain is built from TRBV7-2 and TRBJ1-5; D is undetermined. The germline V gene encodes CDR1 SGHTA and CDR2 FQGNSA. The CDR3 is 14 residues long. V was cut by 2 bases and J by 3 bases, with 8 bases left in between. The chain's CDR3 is CASSLLADNQPQHF. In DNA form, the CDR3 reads TGTGCCAGCAGCTTATTGGCAGACAATCAGCCCCAGCATTTT.